This T cell receptor (beta chain) was captured in a study of CD8 T cells in Susac syndrome. Germline V lookup: CDR1 MNHEY, CDR2 SVGAGI. V lost 3 bases to trimming and J lost 6 bases, with 18 bases between them. CDR3 size: 15 residues. When the RNA was reverse transcribed, random hexamers were used with an input of about 0.45 to 1 ug. Amplification of the TCR beta CDR3 was carried out by immunoSEQ multiplex PCR, which spanned a total of 54 Vbeta and 13 Jbeta segments. TCRdb called the immunoSEQ multiplex PCR reads again in MiXCR, with one record for every CDR3 protein. The data contain about 430,000 distinct CDR3 sequences, approximately 85% of them singletons.

The chain employs TRBV6-5 and TRBJ2-7; D call uncertain. This clonotype was obtained from a human donor with multiple sclerosis. What was sequenced was CD8+ T cells from PBMCs. CDR3 in amino acids: CASSYFDPGQGEQYF. DNA of the CDR3: TGTGCCAGCAGTTATTTCGACCCTGGCCAAGGCGAGCAGTACTTC.